This T cell receptor beta chain came from a study of T-cell memory formation after mild COVID-19. Remarks on this clonotype: As yet, its antigen is unknown.

J gave up 13 bases and V 1 base, and 10 bases lay outside the gene matches. This CDR3 has 13 amino acids. Germline V CDR1 and CDR2: SGHNT, YYREEE (reference sequence). Broader study findings: The appearance of some responding clones in pre-infection memory suggested that cross-reactive memory joined. Clones shrinking between day 15 and 85 showed a balanced CD4/CD8 split, and those that grew later tilted toward CD4+. Contracting clones localized mainly to CM and EM when CD4+ and mainly to EMRA when CD8+.

The 5'RACE method, run with constant-segment primers, produced TCR alpha and TCR beta cDNA libraries (carrying sample barcodes and UMIs). Each CDR3 protein is one row after TCRdb ran MiXCR on the 5' RACE reads. The table shows 400,000 to 500,000 distinct CDR3 sequences, with 15% to 25% occurring only once. The source is an adult woman who had mild COVID-19 (a few samples of this study predate the infection). Cell type and time point are not known. Material: PBMCs or a T cell subset sorted from them (not recorded which). The genes are TRBV5-4 and TRBJ1-1; 7 bases are shared with TRBD1. The CDR3 DNA follows: TGTGCCAGCAGCTTGTCCGACAGGGCCACGAGTTTCTTT. This translates into CASSLSDRATSFF.